These 9 T cell receptor beta chains share one sample of origin, sequenced in a study of cytomegalovirus exposure and HLA in healthy donors. The repertoire was sequenced with immunoSEQ multiplex PCR; TCRdb's copy has only in-frame clones and lacks some. The sample has around 150,000 clones; about 90% are singletons. Material: PBMCs. These receptors came from a woman aged 18-35 years in good health and CMV-seropositive.

The V gene is TRBV11-2, the J gene TRBJ1-1; D is possibly TRBD1 (6 bases). Trimming removed 2 bases at V and 4 bases at J, with 14 bases between. CDR3 length: 15 residues. Germline V lookup: CDR1 SGHAT, CDR2 FQNNGV. The CDR3: CASSLQGTGSTEAFF. The CDR3 DNA is TGTGCCAGCAGCTTACAGGGGACGGGGAGCACTGAAGCTTTCTTT.

This clone was recorded once. This chain uses TRBV28 with TRBJ2-3; TRBD2 might be the D (6 bases). V lost 2 bases and J lost 0, with 9 bases in between. Germline loops: CDR1 MDHEN, CDR2 SYDVKM. The CDR3 is 15 residues long. CDR3 sequence reads: CASSLTSRSTDTQYF. The CDR3 DNA sequence: TGTGCCAGCAGTTTAACTAGCCGGAGCACAGATACGCAGTATTTT.

The chain's CDR3 is CASSQGDSDHQPQHF. CDR3 bases: TGTGCCAGCAGCCAAGGGGACAGTGACCATCAGCCCCAGCATTTT. This chain connects TRBV4-2 to TRBJ1-5; the match to TRBD1 covers 7 bases. CDR1 and CDR2 from the germline V gene are LGHNA and YNFKEQ. V lost 1 base, J lost 5 bases, and 5 bases stayed unmatched. The CDR3 consists of 15 residues.

The V call is TRBV2, the J call TRBJ2-3, with D perhaps TRBD2 (6 bases). V was shortened by 7 bases and J by 3 bases, with 14 bases between the two germline ends. Germline CDR1 reads SNHLY; CDR2 reads FYNNEI. This CDR3 spans 14 amino acids. The CDR3 sequence: CASIEGGGTDTQYF. DNA of the CDR3: TGTGCCAGCATTGAGGGAGGAGGAACAGATACGCAGTATTTT.

CDR3 sequence: CASSLEGTGNTIYF. The DNA of the CDR3 is TGCGCCAGCAGCTTGGAGGGGACTGGAAACACCATATATTTT. V is TRBV5-1 and J is TRBJ1-3, with D maybe TRBD1 (5 bases). The CDR3 covers 14 residues. Germline V gene lookup returns CDR1 SGHRS and CDR2 YFSETQ. Trimming left V 0 bases short and J 2 bases short, with 6 bases between.

The chain employs TRBV19 and TRBJ2-5; D may be TRBD2 (5 bases). Deletions cut 3 bases from V and 4 bases from J, with 12 bases between. Germline assignment: CDR1 LNHDA and CDR2 SQIVND (reference sequence). This CDR3 comprises 14 residues. The CDR3 loop is CASSIGLATETQYF. CDR3 bases: TGTGCCAGTAGTATTGGACTGGCCACAGAGACCCAGTACTTC.

This chain uses TRBV28 with TRBJ1-5; TRBD1 agrees at 8 bases. The length of the CDR3 is 15 residues. V shed 7 bases, J shed 2 bases, and the junction held 7 bases outside the gene matches. Germline assignment: CDR1 MDHEN and CDR2 SYDVKM. DNA of the CDR3: TGTGCCAGCAAGGGCGGACAGGGAGGCAATCAGCCCCAGCATTTT. Translating it yields CASKGGQGGNQPQHF.

The chain joins TRBV23-1 to TRBJ2-4; 7 bases are shared with TRBD1. TRBV23-1 is identified as an open reading frame with a role that is uncertain. This CDR3 comprises 12 residues. The V and J ends lost 7 bases and 6 bases, in that order; junction bases with no gene match: 3. This chain's CDR3 is CASTWDRNIQYF. CDR3 nucleotides: TGCGCCAGCACCTGGGACAGAAACATTCAGTACTTC.

About this clone: The sample holds other DNA sequences that translate to the same CDR3. J is TRBJ2-3 and V is TRBV7-3, with TRBD2 identical over 7 bases. Germline loops: CDR1 SGHTA, CDR2 FQGTGA. Unmatched junction bases numbered 0, after V lost 2 bases and J lost 4 bases. The CDR3 sequence is 13 residues long. CDR3 sequence: CASSLREADTQYF. CDR3 nucleotides: TGTGCCAGCAGCTTACGGGAGGCAGATACGCAGTATTTT.